The clone carrying this T cell receptor (beta chain) was detected a few times. This entry belongs to a study of graft-versus-host responses after intestinal transplantation. Study details: Multivisceral, liver-intestinal, or isolated intestinal transplants were received by the recipients.

Responders (about 200,000, CFSE-labeled) met about 200,000 stimulators that were irradiated and violet-dye-labeled. Notes on the study in general: Allografts carried high graft-versus-host to host-versus-graft clonal ratios in patients having graft-donor T cell macrochimerism. Recipient bone marrow held GvH clones, some seen earlier in ileum or blood.

Only in-frame clones appear in the TCRdb table, and some are missing; sequencing was by immunoSEQ multiplex PCR. The table lists 13,000 or so clones, roughly 35% of them singletons. This CDR3 comprises 17 residues. Trimming took 4 bases from V and 1 from J; bases not matched to a gene: 10. Germline V gene lookup returns CDR1 SEHNR and CDR2 FQNEAQ (reference sequence). The sample in question was alloreactive CD4+ T cells from a mixed lymphocyte reaction culture, obtained before intestinal transplant. Subset reported: CFSE-low proliferating T cells sorted from roughly six-day pre-transplant mixed lymphocyte reaction (GvH or HvG direction). This sequence originates from a human patient who received an intestinal transplant. This chain uses TRBV7-9 with TRBJ2-1; 7 bases line up with TRBD2. CDR3 region: CASSSVGSGESYNEQFF. DNA of the CDR3: TGTGCCAGCAGCTCAGTGGGGAGCGGGGAATCCTACAATGAGCAGTTCTTC.